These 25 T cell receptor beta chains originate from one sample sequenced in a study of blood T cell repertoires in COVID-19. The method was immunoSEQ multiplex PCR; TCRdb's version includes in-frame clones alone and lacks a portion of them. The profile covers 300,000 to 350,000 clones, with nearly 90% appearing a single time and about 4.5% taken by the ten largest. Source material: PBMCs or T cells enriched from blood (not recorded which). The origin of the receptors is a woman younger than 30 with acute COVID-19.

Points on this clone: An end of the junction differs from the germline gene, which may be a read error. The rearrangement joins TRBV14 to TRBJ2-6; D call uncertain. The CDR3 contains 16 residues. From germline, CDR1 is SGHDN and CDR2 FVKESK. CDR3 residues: CASSHDRDSRANVLTF. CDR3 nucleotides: TGTGCCAGCAGTCATGATCGAGACTCTCGGGCCAACGTCCTGACTTTC.

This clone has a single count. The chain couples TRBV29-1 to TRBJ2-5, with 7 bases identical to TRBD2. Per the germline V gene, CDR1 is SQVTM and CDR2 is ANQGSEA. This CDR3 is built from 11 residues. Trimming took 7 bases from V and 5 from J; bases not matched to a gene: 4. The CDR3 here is CSGREMETQYF. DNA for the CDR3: TGCAGCGGGCGGGAGATGGAGACCCAGTACTTC.

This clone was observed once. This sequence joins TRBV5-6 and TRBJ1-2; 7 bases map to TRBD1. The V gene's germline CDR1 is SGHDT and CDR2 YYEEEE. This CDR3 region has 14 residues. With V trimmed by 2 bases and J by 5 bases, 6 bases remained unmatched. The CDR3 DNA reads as TGTGCCAGCAGCTTCCGACAGGGAGTATATGGCTACACCTTC. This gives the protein CASSFRQGVYGYTF. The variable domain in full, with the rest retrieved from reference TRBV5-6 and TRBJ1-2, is DAGVTQSPTHLIKTRGQQVTLRCSPKSGHDTVSWYQQALGQGPQFIFQYYEEEERQRGNFPDRFSGHQFPNYSSELNVNALLLGDSALYLCASSFRQGVYGYTFGSGTRLTVV.

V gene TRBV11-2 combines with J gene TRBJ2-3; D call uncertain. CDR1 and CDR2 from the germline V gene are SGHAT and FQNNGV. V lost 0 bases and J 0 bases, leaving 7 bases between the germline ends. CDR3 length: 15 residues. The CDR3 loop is CASSLDRASTDTQYF. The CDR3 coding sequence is TGTGCCAGCAGCTTAGATAGAGCTAGCACAGATACGCAGTATTTT.

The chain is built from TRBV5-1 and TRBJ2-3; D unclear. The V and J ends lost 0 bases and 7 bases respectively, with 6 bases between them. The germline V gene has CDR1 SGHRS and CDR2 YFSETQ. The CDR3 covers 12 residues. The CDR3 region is CASSLESNTQYF. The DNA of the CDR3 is TGCGCCAGCAGCTTGGAATCAAATACGCAGTATTTT. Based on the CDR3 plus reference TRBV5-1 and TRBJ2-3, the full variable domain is KAGVTQTPRYLIKTRGQQVTLSCSPISGHRSVSWYQQTPGQGLQFLFEYFSETQRNKGNFPGRFSGRQFSNSRSEMNVSTLELGDSALYLCASSLESNTQYFGPGTRLTVL.

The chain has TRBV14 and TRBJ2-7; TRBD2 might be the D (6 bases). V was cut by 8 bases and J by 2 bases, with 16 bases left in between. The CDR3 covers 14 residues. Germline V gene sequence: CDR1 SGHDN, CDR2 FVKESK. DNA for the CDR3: TGTGCCAGCGGACGCAGCGGGCCTACCTACGAGCAGTACTTC. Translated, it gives CASGRSGPTYEQYF.

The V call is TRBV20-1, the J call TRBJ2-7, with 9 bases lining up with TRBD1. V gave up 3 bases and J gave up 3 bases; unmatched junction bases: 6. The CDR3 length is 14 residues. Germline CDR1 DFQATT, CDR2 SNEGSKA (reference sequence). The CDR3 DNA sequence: TGCAGTGCTAGTGAGGGACAGGGCTACTACGAGCAGTACTTC. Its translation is CSASEGQGYYEQYF.

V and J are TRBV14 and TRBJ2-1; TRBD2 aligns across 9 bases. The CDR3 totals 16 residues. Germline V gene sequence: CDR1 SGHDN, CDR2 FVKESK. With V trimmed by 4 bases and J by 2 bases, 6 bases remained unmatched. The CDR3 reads CASSPLAGKAYNEQFF. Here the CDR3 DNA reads TGTGCCAGCAGCCCGCTAGCGGGAAAAGCCTACAATGAGCAGTTCTTC.

The CDR3 spells CASTPGQAQETQYF. CDR3 DNA sequence: TGTGCCAGCACTCCGGGACAGGCCCAAGAGACCCAGTACTTC. The J gene is TRBJ2-5, the V gene TRBV11-2; 8 nucleotides match TRBD1. With 7 bases clipped from V and 1 base from J, the junction kept 5 bases outside the gene matches. CDR1 is SGHAT and CDR2 is FQNNGV in the germline V gene. The CDR3 has 14 residues. The complete variable domain, with remaining parts taken from reference TRBV11-2 and TRBJ2-5, reads EAGVAQSPRYKIIEKRQSVAFWCNPISGHATLYWYQQILGQGPKLLIQFQNNGVVDDSQLPKDRFSAERLKGVDSTLKIQPAKLEDSAVYLCASTPGQAQETQYFGPGTRLLVL.

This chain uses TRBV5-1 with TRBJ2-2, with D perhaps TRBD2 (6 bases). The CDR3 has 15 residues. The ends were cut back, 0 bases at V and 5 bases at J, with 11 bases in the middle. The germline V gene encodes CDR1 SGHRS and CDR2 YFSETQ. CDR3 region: CASSLASGGTGELFF. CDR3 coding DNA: TGCGCCAGCAGCTTGGCCTCCGGGGGTACCGGGGAGCTGTTTTTT.

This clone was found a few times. In nucleotides, the CDR3 is TGTGCCATCTCGACGGGAGGGGGTTTGGCGAACACTGAAGCTTTCTTT. Its translation is CAISTGGGLANTEAFF. The chain couples TRBV3-1 (or the pseudogene TRBV3-2) to TRBJ1-1; D might be TRBD1 (6 bases). Trimming shortened V by 10 bases and J by 1 base, and 22 bases separated the two germline ends. The germline V gene has CDR1 LGHDT and CDR2 YNNKEL (reference sequence). This CDR3 region has 16 residues.

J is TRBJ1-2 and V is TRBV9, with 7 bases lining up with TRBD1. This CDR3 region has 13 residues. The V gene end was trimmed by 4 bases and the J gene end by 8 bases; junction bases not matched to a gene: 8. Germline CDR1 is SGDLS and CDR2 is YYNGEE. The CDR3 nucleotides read TGTGCCAGCAGCACAACCCGACAGGGCGGCTACACCTTC. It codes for CASSTTRQGGYTF. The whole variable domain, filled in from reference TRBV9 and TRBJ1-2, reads DSGVTQTPKHLITATGQRVTLRCSPRSGDLSVYWYQQSLDQGLQFLIQYYNGEERAKGNILERFSAQQFPDLHSELNLSSLELGDSALYFCASSTTRQGGYTFGSGTRLTVV.

This chain's CDR3 is CASSLASGGTQYF. The CDR3 bases are TGCGCCAGCAGCTTGGCCAGCGGTGGGACCCAGTACTTC. The chain employs TRBV5-1 and TRBJ2-5, with a weak D call TRBD2 (5 bases). The CDR3 covers 13 residues. Per germline, CDR1 SGHRS and CDR2 YFSETQ. Trimming shortened V by 0 bases and J by 7 bases, and 10 bases separated the two germline ends.

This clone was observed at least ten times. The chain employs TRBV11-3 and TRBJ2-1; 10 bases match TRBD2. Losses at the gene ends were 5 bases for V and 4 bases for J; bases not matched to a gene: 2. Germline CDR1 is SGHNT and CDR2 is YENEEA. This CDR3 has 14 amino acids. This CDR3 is CASSTGLAYNEQFF. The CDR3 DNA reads TGTGCCAGCAGCACGGGACTAGCGTACAATGAGCAGTTCTTC.

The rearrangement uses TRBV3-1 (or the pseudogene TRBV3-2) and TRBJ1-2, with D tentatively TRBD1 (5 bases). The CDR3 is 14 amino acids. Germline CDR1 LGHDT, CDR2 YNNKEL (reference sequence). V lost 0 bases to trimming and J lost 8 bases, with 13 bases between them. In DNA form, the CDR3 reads TGTGCCAGCAGCCAAGATGAGTCGGGGGTGGGCTACACCTTC. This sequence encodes CASSQDESGVGYTF.

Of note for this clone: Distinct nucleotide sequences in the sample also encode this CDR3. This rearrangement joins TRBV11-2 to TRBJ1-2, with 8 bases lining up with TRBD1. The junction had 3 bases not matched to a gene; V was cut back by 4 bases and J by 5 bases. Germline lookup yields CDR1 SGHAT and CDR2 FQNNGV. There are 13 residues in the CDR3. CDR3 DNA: TGTGCCAGCAGCTCCCAGGGGGCTTATGGCTACACCTTC. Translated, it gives CASSSQGAYGYTF.

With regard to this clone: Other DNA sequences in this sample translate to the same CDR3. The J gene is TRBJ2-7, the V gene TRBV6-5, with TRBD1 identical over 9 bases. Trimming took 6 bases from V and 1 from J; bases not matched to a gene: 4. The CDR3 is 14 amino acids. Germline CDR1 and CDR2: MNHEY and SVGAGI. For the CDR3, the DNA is TGTGCCAGCAGCCCCGGGACAGGGTCCTACGAGCAGTACTTC. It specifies CASSPGTGSYEQYF.

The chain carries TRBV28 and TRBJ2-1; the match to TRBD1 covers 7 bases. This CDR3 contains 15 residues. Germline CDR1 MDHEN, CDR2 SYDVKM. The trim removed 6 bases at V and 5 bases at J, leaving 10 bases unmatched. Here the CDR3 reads CASSLGGNKNNEQFF. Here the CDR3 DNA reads TGTGCCAGCAGCCTAGGGGGCAATAAGAACAATGAGCAGTTCTTC.

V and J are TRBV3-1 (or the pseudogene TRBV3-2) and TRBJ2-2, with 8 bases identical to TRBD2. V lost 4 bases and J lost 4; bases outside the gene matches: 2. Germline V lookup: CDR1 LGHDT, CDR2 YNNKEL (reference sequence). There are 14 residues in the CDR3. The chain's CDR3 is CASSPGTSTGELFF. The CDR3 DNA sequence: TGTGCCAGCAGCCCCGGGACTAGCACCGGGGAGCTGTTTTTT.

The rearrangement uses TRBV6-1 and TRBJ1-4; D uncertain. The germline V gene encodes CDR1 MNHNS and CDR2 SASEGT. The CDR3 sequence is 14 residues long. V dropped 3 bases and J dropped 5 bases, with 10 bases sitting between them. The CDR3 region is CASSDPGRNEKLFF. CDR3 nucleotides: TGTGCCAGCAGTGATCCGGGGAGGAATGAAAAACTGTTTTTT.

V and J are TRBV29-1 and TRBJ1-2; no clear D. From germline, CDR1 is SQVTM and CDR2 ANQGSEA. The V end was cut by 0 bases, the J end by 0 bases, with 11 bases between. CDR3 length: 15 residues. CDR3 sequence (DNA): TGCAGCGTTGAAGATCGTGGCAGAACTAACTATGGCTACACCTTC. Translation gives CSVEDRGRTNYGYTF.

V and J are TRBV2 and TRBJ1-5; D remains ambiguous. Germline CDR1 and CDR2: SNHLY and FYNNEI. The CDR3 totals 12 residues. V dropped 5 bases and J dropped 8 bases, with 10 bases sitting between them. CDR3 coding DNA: TGTGCCAGCAGTCCCCCGGAGAAGCCCCAGCATTTT. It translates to CASSPPEKPQHF.

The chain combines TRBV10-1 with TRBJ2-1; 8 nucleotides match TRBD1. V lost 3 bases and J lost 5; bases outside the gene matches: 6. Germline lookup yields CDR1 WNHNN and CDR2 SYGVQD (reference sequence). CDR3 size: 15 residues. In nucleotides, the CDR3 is TGCGCCAGCAGTGAAACAGGGGGAACTAACAATGAGCAGTTCTTC. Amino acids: CASSETGGTNNEQFF.

DNA for the CDR3: TGTGCCAGCAGCTTAGGGGCGGGACTTAACACTGAAGCTTTCTTT. This encodes CASSLGAGLNTEAFF. The V and J genes are TRBV7-2 and TRBJ1-1, with D possibly matching TRBD1 (5 bases). The CDR3 covers 15 residues. The germline gives CDR1 SGHTA, CDR2 FQGNSA. Between the trimmed V and J ends, which lost 1 base and 2 bases, there was a span of 11 bases.

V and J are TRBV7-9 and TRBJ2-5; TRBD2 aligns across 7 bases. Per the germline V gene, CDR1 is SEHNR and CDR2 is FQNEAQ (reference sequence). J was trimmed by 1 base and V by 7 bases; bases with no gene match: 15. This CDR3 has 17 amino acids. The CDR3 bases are TGTGCCAGCATTGCGGGAGTCCTAGGACCCCGCCAAGAGACCCAGTACTTC. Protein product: CASIAGVLGPRQETQYF.